Listed below are T cell receptor beta chains from one sample, sequenced in a study of chemoradiotherapy in HPV16-positive cancers. Only in-frame clones appear in the TCRdb table, and some are missing; sequencing was by immunoSEQ multiplex PCR. Here the sample spans 10,000 to 15,000 clones, roughly 77% being singletons. This sample was taken from a patient who underwent chemoradiotherapy. All receptors derive from a human donor with HPV-associated anogenital cancer. The CDR3 runs from the conserved cysteine through the conserved F or W. The D gene is left open where the match is weak. Clone size is shown for a subset of rows, as once, few, many or a class of expanded clone.

d_call | clone_size | j_call | v_call | cdr3_nt | cdr3_aa
NA | few | TRBJ2-7 | TRBV10-3 | TGTGCCATCAGTGTAGGGGATGCCGACTACGAGCAGTACTTC | CAISVGDADYEQYF
NA | NA | TRBJ2-4 | TRBV6-1 | TGTGCCAGCAGCCGACACCTCAAAAACATTCAGTACTTC | CASSRHLKNIQYF
NA | NA | TRBJ2-5 | TRBV11-2 | TGTGCCAGCAGCTTAGTGGGAGAGACCCAGTACTTC | CASSLVGETQYF
NA | NA | TRBJ2-3 | TRBV2 | TGTGCCAGCAGTGAATCCGGGACGATAAGCACAGATACGCAGTATTTT | CASSESGTISTDTQYF
NA | few | TRBJ2-7 | TRBV5-1 | TGCGCCAGCAGCTTGTCGACCGTTACCTACGAGCAGTACTTC | CASSLSTVTYEQYF
NA | once | TRBJ2-1 | TRBV18 | TGTGCCAGCTCACTTGGGTTGTTGGCGGCAGAGCAGTTCTTC | CASSLGLLAAEQFF
TRBD1 | NA | TRBJ1-1 | TRBV11-2 | TGTGCCAGCAGCTTAGGGGACAGGGGTATCACTGAAGCTTTCTTT | CASSLGDRGITEAFF
NA | NA | TRBJ2-1 | TRBV27 | TGTGCCAGCAGTTTATGGGGTGTGGGGGTGAGGAATGAGCAGTTCTTC | CASSLWGVGVRNEQFF
TRBD1 | NA | TRBJ1-4 | TRBV7-2 | TGTGCCAGCAGCTTGCGGACAGGAAATGAAAAACTGTTTTTT | CASSLRTGNEKLFF
NA | NA | TRBJ1-4 | TRBV7-6 | TGTGCCAGCAGCTTAATCCCAAATGAAAAACTGTTTTTT | CASSLIPNEKLFF
NA | NA | TRBJ1-3 | TRBV5-1 | TGCGCCAGCAGCCCGGACCGGGGAAACACCATATATTTT | CASSPDRGNTIYF
NA | once | TRBJ1-1 | TRBV7-2 | TGTGCCAGCAGGATCGAGGGCTCGAGGGGCACTGAAGCTTTCTTT | CASRIEGSRGTEAFF
NA | NA | TRBJ2-5 | TRBV2 | TGTGCCAGCAGTGAGGGGGAGACCCAGTACTTC | CASSEGETQYF
TRBD1 | NA | TRBJ1-1 | TRBV7-2 | TGTGCCAGCAGCCAGACAGGGGACACTGAAGCTTTCTTT | CASSQTGDTEAFF
TRBD2 | NA | TRBJ2-3 | TRBV7-3 | TGTGCCAGCAGCTTATGGGGGGGACGAAGCACAGATACGCAGTATTTT | CASSLWGGRSTDTQYF
NA | NA | TRBJ2-2 | TRBV5-1 | TGCGCCAGCAGCTCAGTCACGGGTACCGGGGAGCTGTTTTTT | CASSSVTGTGELFF
NA | NA | TRBJ2-2 | TRBV9 | TGTGCCAGCAGCGCCCTCGGGACGACGAACACCGGGGAGCTGTTTTTT | CASSALGTTNTGELFF
TRBD2 | NA | TRBJ2-3 | TRBV9 | TGTGCCAGCAGCTTTACCGGGACTACTGGAGATACGCAGTATTTT | CASSFTGTTGDTQYF
NA | NA | TRBJ1-5 | TRBV2 | TGTGCCAGCGGGGGCGCCACCTTCCTAAGGCAGCCCCAGCATTTT | CASGGATFLRQPQHF
TRBD2 | NA | TRBJ2-1 | TRBV19 | TGTGCCAGTAGTTTGCGGACTAGCGGCCCCTACAATGAGCAGTTCTTC | CASSLRTSGPYNEQFF
NA | few | TRBJ2-7 | TRBV2 | TGTGCCAGCGGATCCCGAAGCTCCTACGAGCAGTACTTC | CASGSRSSYEQYF
TRBD1 | NA | TRBJ2-3 | TRBV10-3 | TGTGCCATCAGTGAGTCTGCGGGGACAGGGGCTAGCACAGATACGCAGTATTTT | CAISESAGTGASTDTQYF
NA | NA | TRBJ1-3 | TRBV9 | TGTGCCAGCAGCGTAGACCGGGTACGCGGTGGAAACACCATATATTTT | CASSVDRVRGGNTIYF